This TCR beta chain was sequenced in a study of T cell repertoires in cytomegalovirus infection. Study overall: TCR beta signatures that were public indicated CMV infection and matching HLA type. Study-wide points: There were carriers of CMV plus the relevant HLA, and cumulative public TCR beta family frequency identified them. Clonotype analysis showed dominance of the ex vivo response by HLA-C-restricted CMV-specific TCR beta clonotypes.

TCRdb re-analysed the reads in MiXCR, keeping a single row per CDR3 protein. The data hold fewer than 300,000 distinct CDR3 sequences, with roughly 24% observed a single time. The CDR3 loop spans 15 amino acids. Trimming removed 5 bases from V and 5 bases from J; junction bases left unmatched: 7. Germline loops: CDR1 SGHTA, CDR2 FQGNSA. This clonotype was recorded a few times. The antigen remains unidentified. The chain combines TRBV7-2 with TRBJ2-4; 9 bases map to TRBD1. Sequenced: PBMCs. The clonotype originates from a human donor in good health (CMV status not recorded). Some clones in this sample may be carry-over from other donors' samples. CDR3 sequence: CASSRDRVPQNIQYF. The CDR3 DNA follows: TGTGCCAGCAGCCGGGACAGGGTACCCCAAAACATTCAGTACTTC.